The sequence of this T cell receptor (beta chain) was determined in a study of persistence of HIV-infected CD4 T cells (TCRdb year 2020). General notes on the study: The median time the participants had spent on suppressive ART was less than 9 years. Apart from a couple of participants who underwent leukapheresis at a single time point, peripheral blood samples of up to roughly 180 mL were collected from participants at multiple time points. Anti-CD3/anti-CD28 stimulation activated a higher proportion of cells, with a lower memory fraction, than antigen stimulation. CMV- and HIV-1 Gag-responding CD4+ T cells were isolated from ART-treated individuals so that antigen-driven clonal expansion of HIV-1-infected cells could be examined. TCRbeta sequencing assessed the clonality of all cells in each sorted population, while proviral sequencing assessed the clonality of infected cells. For the TCR cluster analysis across participants, 8 or 9 participants were included for CMV and over 5 participants for Gag.

This clone appeared a single time. Its cognate antigen has yet to be identified. Qualities for individual bases were not recorded, and no much larger clone is one base off. What the research found in general, with its limitations: Restriction of bulk TCR analyses to the rare CMV-responding cells that actually carried HIV-1 proviruses was not possible. Antigen-responding cells were enriched for degenerate expanded CDR3beta sequences, which suggests convergent selection of CD4+ responses to CMV and Gag. A correlation was observed between TCR oligoclonality and proviral oligoclonality within the same sorted populations. Only a small number of individuals took part in the study, and only a limited range of antigens was tested. Significantly lower TCRbeta richness was observed in CMV- and Gag-responding cells than in anti-CD3/anti-CD28-responding cells, and higher oligoclonality was observed in CMV-responding cells than in CD3/CD28-stimulated and Gag-responding cells.

The CDR3 spans 13 residues, from the cysteine through the phenylalanine. Only the CDR3 DNA is retained, 39 bases long and in frame from the first base. V is pared back by 3 bases and J by 4 bases, with 9 bases lying between the germline termini. The immunoSEQ hsTCRB assay version 4 in survey mode was used to sequence TCRbeta repertoires from genomic DNA. For TCRbeta sequencing, genomic DNA was diluted to around 10 ng/uL, with up to 1 ug used per sample. The paper's processing steps were these. Analysis of the TCRbeta data was done in ImmunoSeq Analyzer 3.0, and diversity was computed on productive nucleotide rearrangements. Lower-bound TCR diversity was estimated with the improved Chao index, and clonality with the Gini coefficient using the Immunarch R package. Different nucleotide rearrangements encoding the same CDR3beta amino acid sequence were treated as distinct clonotypes. Differential abundance analysis found TCRbeta sequences that were significantly enriched in antigen-responding cells compared with anti-CD3/anti-CD28-activated cells. Using predicted peptide-MHC specificity as the basis, GLIPH2 grouped TCRs into clusters, both for each participant individually and for the merged data sets that combined participants. TCRdb re-hosts the immuneACCESS table, in-frame sequences only. Its copies lack some clones; in the studies checked, an unresolved V gene accounts for under half of them, and the cause for the rest is not known. That table is the source of V, J and clone size, and D and trimming were worked out from the DNA. The sample contains roughly 45,000 clones, more than 80% of them found a single time. The ten largest account for just over 1% of the sample.

The sample's treatment or condition label is to be understood as: suppressive antiretroviral therapy. Cells were stimulated with anti-CD3/anti-CD28 magnetic beads as a nonspecific positive control representing the CD4+ T cell repertoire. Responding CD4+ T cells were sorted by upregulation of both CD40 ligand and CD69. HIV-1-infected adults in whom suppressive ART had been started during chronic infection were enrolled as participants. For at least 4 years, participants had undetectable plasma HIV-1 RNA, below 50 copies/mL. To be included, participants needed a CD4+ T cell count above 400 cells/uL and a positive CMV serology. Before stimulation, PBMCs were isolated using density centrifugation and depleted of CD8+ T cells. For less than 20 hours, the CD8-depleted PBMCs were stimulated with anti-CD28/CD49d costimulation, a CD40-blocking antibody, and enfuvirtide to prevent new infections. Cell sorting was done on a Beckman Coulter MoFlo Legacy or XDP sorter, and dead cells were excluded with propidium iodide. Genomic DNA was extracted with the QIAamp DNA Mini Kit for samples above one million cells, otherwise with the Quick-DNA Microprep Kit.

The sample consisted of CD4+ T cells sorted from PBMCs after approximately 19-hour stimulation, taken from a patient who received antiretroviral therapy. Taken with the paper, the label for cell subset or site translates to: CD40L+CD69+ CD4 T cells responding to anti-CD3/anti-CD28 beads, representing the overall repertoire. The chain is encoded by TRBV12-3 or TRBV12-4 joined to TRBJ1-1, with the D gene not clear enough to name. The receptor comes from an adult man with HIV who was CMV-seropositive. The DNA sequence is given as TGTGCCAGCAGTTTTGGAGACGTCACTGAAGCTTTCTTT. Its protein is CASSFGDVTEAFF.